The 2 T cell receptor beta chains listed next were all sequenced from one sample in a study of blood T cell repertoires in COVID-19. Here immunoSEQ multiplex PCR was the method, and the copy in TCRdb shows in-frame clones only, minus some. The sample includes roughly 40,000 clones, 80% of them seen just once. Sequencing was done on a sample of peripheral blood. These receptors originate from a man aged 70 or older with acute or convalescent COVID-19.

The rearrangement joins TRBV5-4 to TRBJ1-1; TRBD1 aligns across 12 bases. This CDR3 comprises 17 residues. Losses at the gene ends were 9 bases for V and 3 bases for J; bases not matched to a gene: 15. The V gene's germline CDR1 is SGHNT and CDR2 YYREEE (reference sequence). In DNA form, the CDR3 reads TGTGCCATACGGGACAGGGGGCTTTCGGGTAAGGACACTGAAGCTTTCTTT. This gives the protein CAIRDRGLSGKDTEAFF.

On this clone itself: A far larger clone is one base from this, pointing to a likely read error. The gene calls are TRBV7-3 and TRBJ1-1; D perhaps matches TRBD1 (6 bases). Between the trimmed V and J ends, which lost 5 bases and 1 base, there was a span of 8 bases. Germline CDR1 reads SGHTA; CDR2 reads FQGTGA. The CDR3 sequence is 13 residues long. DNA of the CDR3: TGTGCCAGCAGCGGGGGACAGAACACTGAAGCTTTCTTT. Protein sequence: CASSGGQNTEAFF.